This T cell receptor beta chain appears in the sequencing data of a study of breast tumors, draining lymph nodes, adjacent tissues. The CDR3 totals 16 residues. CDR1 SGHVS and CDR2 FQNEAQ come from the germline V gene. V was clipped by 5 bases and J by 8 bases; unmatched bases: 15. Whole-study results and caveats: Tumor repertoires ranked between lymph nodes and nontumor tissue in diversity, with V and J gene preferences.

TCRdb reprocessed the multiplex PCR reads via MiXCR and lists one record per CDR3 protein. The sample lists over 150,000 distinct CDR3 sequences, around 29% occurring once. This clonotype was seen ten or more times. As yet, its antigen is unknown. The lymph nodes were axillary draining lymph nodes from breast cancer patients. This clonotype originated in a female donor with breast cancer. Some clones in this sample may be carry-over from other donors' samples. The sample taken for sequencing was axillary lymph node tissue. The J gene is TRBJ1-5, the V gene TRBV7-8; 7 nucleotides align to TRBD1. The CDR3 is CASSLQTGSFIEPQHF. The DNA for the CDR3 is TGTGCCAGCAGCCTACAGACAGGGAGTTTTATTGAGCCCCAGCATTTT.